This passage covers 21 T cell receptor beta chains from one sample sequenced in a study of blood T cell repertoires in COVID-19. Assay used: immunoSEQ multiplex PCR; TCRdb lists only in-frame clones, some missing. Of fewer than 20,000 clones listed, roughly 85% were seen once; the top ten hold around 32%. The source material was peripheral blood. These receptor sequences come from a human donor with active COVID-19. The donor label of this sample is uncertain.

The gene calls are TRBV18 and TRBJ2-3; 11 positions agree with TRBD1. J lost 1 base, V lost 3 bases, and 0 bases had no gene match. In germline, CDR1 is KGHSH, CDR2 LQKENI. The CDR3 runs 15 residues. The CDR3 DNA sequence: TGTGCCAGCTCACCGGGACAGGGGGGCACAGATACGCAGTATTTT. Translating it yields CASSPGQGGTDTQYF.

This rearrangement joins TRBV11-2 to TRBJ1-5; 7 nucleotides match TRBD1. V lost 5 bases to trimming and J lost 2 bases; unmatched junction nucleotides: 3. The V gene's germline CDR1 is SGHAT and CDR2 FQNNGV. This CDR3 is built from 14 residues. Here the CDR3 DNA reads TGTGCCAGCAGCCCCGGGACAGGCAATCAGCCCCAGCATTTT. This sequence encodes CASSPGTGNQPQHF.

This clone turned up a few times. CDR3 DNA: TGCGCCAGCAGCCAAGTTTTATCCCCCCGGGAGGAGCAGTACTTC. Translation gives CASSQVLSPREEQYF. V is TRBV4-1 and J is TRBJ2-7, with a weak D call TRBD2 (6 bases). V lost 1 base, J lost 7 bases, and 17 bases lay in between. This CDR3 region has 15 residues. Germline CDR1 MGHRA, CDR2 YSYEKL.

V gene TRBV5-1 combines with J gene TRBJ1-1, with 7 bases matching TRBD1. Losses at the gene ends were 4 bases for V and 7 bases for J; bases not matched to a gene: 4. This CDR3 spans 12 amino acids. Germline V lookup: CDR1 SGHRS, CDR2 YFSETQ. The CDR3 DNA follows: TGCGCCAGCAGCCCAGGACAGGTTGAAGCTTTCTTT. Protein: CASSPGQVEAFF.

The chain is built from TRBV10-3 and TRBJ1-1, with 7 bases identical to TRBD1. The CDR3 has 13 amino acids. After removal of 5 bases from V and 1 base from J, the junction contained 1 base not matched to a gene. The V gene's germline CDR1 is ENHRY and CDR2 SYGVKD. CDR3 protein: CAISQGGNTEAFF. The CDR3 DNA sequence: TGTGCCATCAGTCAGGGGGGGAACACTGAAGCTTTCTTT.

The J gene is TRBJ2-1, the V gene TRBV5-1; D unresolved. Germline V CDR1 and CDR2: SGHRS, YFSETQ. Trimming removed 1 base at V and 4 bases at J, with 9 bases between. CDR3 length equals 14 residues. The CDR3 DNA reads TGCGCCAGCAGCTTGCTGAGTCTTTACAATGAGCAGTTCTTC. Amino acid sequence: CASSLLSLYNEQFF.

This clone was recorded once. This chain joins TRBV6-5 and TRBJ1-4; D is ambiguous. The CDR3 has 14 amino acids. The V end lost 10 bases, the J end lost 0 bases, and 12 bases lay between the germline ends. Germline CDR1 is MNHEY and CDR2 is SVGAGI. CDR3 residues: CATTLFATNEKLFF. In DNA, the CDR3 is TGTGCCACCACTCTTTTTGCAACTAATGAAAAACTGTTTTTT.

V usage is TRBV7-2 and J usage is TRBJ2-7, with TRBD2 matching over 13 bases. This CDR3 has 17 amino acids. The J segment lost 4 bases and the V segment lost 2 bases, leaving 8 bases of the junction unmatched. Germline V gives CDR1 SGHTA, CDR2 FQGNSA. CDR3 sequence reads: CASSLRVTSGRTYEQYF. CDR3 bases: TGTGCCAGCAGCTTAAGGGTGACTAGCGGGAGGACTTACGAGCAGTACTTC.

V gene TRBV5-1 combines with J gene TRBJ2-3, with 8 bases lining up with TRBD1. CDR1 and CDR2 from the germline V gene are SGHRS and YFSETQ. The CDR3 covers 15 residues. Trimming took 0 bases from V and 2 from J; bases not matched to a gene: 2. CDR3 residues: CASSLEQGVTDTQYF. The DNA for the CDR3 is TGCGCCAGCAGCTTGGAACAGGGGGTCACAGATACGCAGTATTTT.

The chain has TRBV9 and TRBJ1-2, with 7 positions matching TRBD1. The trim removed 1 base at V and 4 bases at J, leaving 10 bases unmatched. This CDR3 contains 16 residues. The germline gives CDR1 SGDLS, CDR2 YYNGEE. This CDR3 is CASSVRQDRSFYGYTF. The CDR3 DNA reads as TGTGCCAGCAGCGTACGGCAGGACAGGTCATTCTATGGCTACACCTTC.

J is TRBJ2-3 and V is TRBV7-2; 8 bases match TRBD2. The CDR3 is 18 residues long. J lost 1 base, V lost 4 bases, and 13 bases had no gene match. CDR1 is SGHTA, CDR2 FQGNSA, per germline. This CDR3 reads CASSSGGSGRRGTDTQYF. The CDR3 DNA reads as TGTGCCAGCAGCTCGGGCGGGAGCGGGAGACGTGGCACAGATACGCAGTATTTT.

The V and J genes are TRBV4-3 and TRBJ2-1, with a possible D match to TRBD2 (6 bases). CDR1 is LGHNA, CDR2 YSLEER, per germline. This CDR3 is built from 14 residues. The germline V and J ends were trimmed by 3 bases and 12 bases, with 18 bases remaining between them. The DNA of the CDR3 is TGCGCCAGCAGCCATGCTAATGAGGGAGGCGGGCAGTTCTTC. Translation gives CASSHANEGGGQFF.

This chain links TRBV5-6 with TRBJ2-5; 7 bases match TRBD1. Germline V gene data show CDR1 as SGHDT and CDR2 as YYEEEE. The CDR3 has 14 amino acids. V gave up 4 bases and J gave up 1 base; unmatched junction bases: 4. The DNA of the CDR3 is TGTGCCAGCAGCCCCGGGACAGTCCAAGAGACCCAGTACTTC. This gives the protein CASSPGTVQETQYF.

The V gene is TRBV4-3, the J gene TRBJ2-2, with D hard to call. V shed 0 bases and J shed 4 bases, with 15 bases lying between them. The CDR3 has 17 amino acids. Per the germline V gene, CDR1 is LGHNA and CDR2 is YSLEER. The CDR3 sequence: CASSQEVVRSATGELFF. The CDR3 DNA reads TGCGCCAGCAGCCAAGAAGTAGTGCGGTCGGCCACCGGGGAGCTGTTTTTT.

The chain is built from TRBV7-9 and TRBJ2-7, with 7 bases matching TRBD1. CDR3 length: 14 amino acids. Looked up from germline, CDR1 is SEHNR and CDR2 is FQNEAQ (reference sequence). J lost 5 bases, V lost 5 bases, and 9 bases had no gene match. CDR3 DNA: TGTGCCAGCAGCGACCGGGACAGTCTGGACGAGCAGTACTTC. It encodes CASSDRDSLDEQYF.

The rearrangement links TRBV7-3 to TRBJ2-7; D gene ambiguous. The length of the CDR3 is 13 residues. The V end was cut by 4 bases, the J end by 0 bases, with 7 bases between. Germline V gene sequence: CDR1 SGHTA, CDR2 FQGTGA. The DNA for the CDR3 is TGTGCCAGCAGCTCCCCTAGCTCCTACGAGCAGTACTTC. It translates to CASSSPSSYEQYF.

This clone was found a few times. The chain couples TRBV19 to TRBJ2-7; TRBD1 aligns across 8 bases. The CDR3 runs to 14 residues. V dropped 5 bases and J dropped 4; count of bases not matched to a gene: 7. Germline lookup yields CDR1 LNHDA and CDR2 SQIVND (reference sequence). This CDR3 is CASSRTGFGYEQYF. As DNA, the CDR3 is TGTGCCAGTAGTCGGACAGGGTTTGGTTACGAGCAGTACTTC.

This chain joins TRBV11-2 and TRBJ2-7, with 10 bases matching TRBD2. V lost 3 bases and J lost 0; bases outside the gene matches: 11. The length of the CDR3 is 18 residues. CDR1 is SGHAT, CDR2 FQNNGV, per germline. DNA of the CDR3: TGTGCCAGCAGCTTTAGAGTTAGCGGGAGGTACCTCTCCTACGAGCAGTACTTC. It specifies CASSFRVSGRYLSYEQYF.

V gene TRBV4-1 combines with J gene TRBJ2-6, with TRBD2 matching over 8 bases. J lost 0 bases, V lost 3 bases, and 10 bases had no gene match. Looked up from germline, CDR1 is MGHRA and CDR2 is YSYEKL. The CDR3 loop spans 19 amino acids. The CDR3, as DNA: TGCGCCAGCAGCCACCGAATAGCGGGGACAAGCTCTGGGGCCAACGTCCTGACTTTC. Residues: CASSHRIAGTSSGANVLTF.

V is TRBV24-1 and J is TRBJ2-5; tentative D call: TRBD1 (6 bases). The V and J ends lost 1 base and 5 bases respectively, with 7 bases between them. Germline V lookup: CDR1 KGHDR, CDR2 SFDVKD. CDR3 length equals 13 residues. CDR3 residues: CATSDFGGETQYF. Here the CDR3 DNA reads TGTGCCACCAGTGATTTTGGGGGCGAGACCCAGTACTTC.

This chain uses TRBV7-3 with TRBJ2-7, with D possibly matching TRBD1 (5 bases). The ends were cut back, 5 bases at V and 7 bases at J, with 15 bases in the middle. Looked up from germline, CDR1 is SGHTA and CDR2 is FQGTGA. The CDR3 is 13 residues long. Here the CDR3 DNA reads TGTGCCAGCAGCGCCAGCCAGGGCCTGGAGCAGTACTTC. It codes for CASSASQGLEQYF.